Listed below are T cell receptor beta chains from one sample, sequenced in a study of blood T cell repertoires in COVID-19. This table comes from immunoSEQ multiplex PCR, and its TCRdb copy is limited to in-frame clones, with some not included. The sample includes about 85,000 clones, 90% of them seen just once. The sample consisted of peripheral blood. The receptors were gathered from a woman of 80 years or more with active or convalescent COVID-19. CDR3s include the opening cysteine and the closing phenylalanine or tryptophan. The order of the fields is J gene, D gene, V gene, clone size, CDR3 protein, CDR3 DNA. A D gene is named only where the DNA matches it firmly. A clone size is listed for some rows: how often the clone was seen (once, few, many), or a class if it is expanded.

TRBJ2-5	TRBD2	TRBV5-4	-	CASSLGLAGQETQYF	TGTGCCAGCAGCTTGGGGCTAGCGGGACAAGAGACCCAGTACTTC
TRBJ2-7	TRBD2	TRBV28	-	CASSIALAGGPVQGYEQYF	TGTGCCAGCAGCATAGCCCTAGCGGGAGGACCAGTTCAGGGCTACGAGCAGTACTTC
TRBJ1-1	TRBD1	TRBV27	-	CASSPDRDRGPVAFF	TGTGCCAGCAGCCCAGACCGGGACAGGGGGCCCGTAGCTTTCTTT
TRBJ2-7	-	TRBV5-1	-	CASRNDNSYEQYF	TGCGCCAGCAGAAACGACAACTCCTACGAGCAGTACTTC
TRBJ1-6	-	TRBV19	-	CASSINSGTGSPLHF	TGTGCCAGTAGTATAAACTCGGGTACGGGTTCACCCCTCCACTTT
TRBJ2-7	-	TRBV7-3	-	CASSLSRASYEQYF	TGTGCCAGCAGCTTAAGCAGGGCGTCCTACGAGCAGTACTTC
TRBJ2-1	TRBD1	TRBV10-3	-	CAISLGTAKNEQFF	TGTGCCATCAGCCTCGGGACAGCAAAGAATGAGCAGTTCTTC
TRBJ2-3	-	TRBV6-5	-	CASRLTSLDTQYF	TGTGCCAGCAGATTAACTAGTTTAGATACGCAGTATTTT
TRBJ1-5	TRBD1	TRBV7-2	few	CASSINRGGQPQHF	TGTGCCAGCAGCATCAACAGGGGAGGTCAGCCCCAGCATTTT
TRBJ2-1	TRBD1	TRBV28	-	CASSLWRQGDNEQFF	TGTGCCAGCAGTTTATGGAGGCAGGGGGACAATGAGCAGTTCTTC
TRBJ2-5	-	TRBV7-7	once	CASSPDGGQETQYF	TGTGCCAGCAGCCCGGATGGGGGGCAAGAGACCCAGTACTTC
TRBJ1-1	TRBD1	TRBV29-1	-	CSVEGWTGNTEAFF	TGCAGCGTTGAAGGATGGACAGGGAACACTGAAGCTTTCTTT
TRBJ1-5	TRBD1	TRBV19	-	CASNRQGANYQPQHF	TGTGCCAGTAACCGACAGGGGGCTAATTATCAGCCCCAGCATTTT
TRBJ2-1	TRBD2	TRBV24-1	-	CATSALQGTSGRNNANEQFF	TGTGCCACCAGTGCTTTACAGGGTACTAGCGGGAGAAATAATGCCAATGAGCAGTTCTTC
TRBJ2-1	TRBD1	TRBV30	-	CAWSRGRDYEQFF	TGTGCCTGGAGTAGGGGGCGCGACTATGAGCAGTTCTTC
TRBJ2-1	TRBD2	TRBV3-1/TRBV3-2	-	CASSLLAGGGNEQFF	TGTGCCAGCAGCCTACTAGCGGGAGGGGGGAATGAGCAGTTCTTC
TRBJ2-1	TRBD2	TRBV30	-	CAWSDDASGRDEQFF	TGTGCCTGGAGTGACGACGCTAGCGGAAGGGATGAGCAGTTCTTC
TRBJ1-2	-	TRBV3-1/TRBV3-2	-	CASSQERNYGYTF	TGTGCCAGCAGCCAAGAGCGAAACTATGGCTACACCTTC
TRBJ1-1	-	TRBV18	-	CASSPRQGKEAFF	TGTGCCAGCTCACCTCGGCAGGGTAAGGAAGCTTTCTTT
TRBJ2-7	TRBD1	TRBV7-2	-	CASSTRGRGRLSEQYF	TGTGCCAGCAGCACCCGAGGCAGGGGGCGTCTTAGCGAGCAGTACTTC
TRBJ2-1	TRBD2	TRBV5-1	-	CASSLVLAGDNEQFF	TGCGCCAGCAGCTTGGTTCTAGCGGGAGACAATGAGCAGTTCTTC
TRBJ1-6	TRBD1	TRBV5-4	-	CASSQGVSNSPLHF	TGTGCCAGCAGCCAGGGGGTTAGTAATTCACCCCTCCACTTT
TRBJ1-3	TRBD1	TRBV15	once	CATSKRQGRSGNTIYF	TGTGCCACCAGCAAACGACAGGGCCGCTCTGGAAACACCATATATTTT
TRBJ2-3	-	TRBV7-9	-	CASSYDTTSTDTQYF	TGTGCCAGCAGCTACGATACTACTAGCACAGATACGCAGTATTTT
TRBJ1-6	-	TRBV7-2	once	CASSSLNSPLHF	TGTGCCAGCAGCTCCCTAAATTCACCCCTCCACTTT
TRBJ2-1	TRBD1	TRBV15	-	CATSRAGQGSDNEQFF	TGTGCCACCAGCAGAGCAGGACAGGGTTCGGACAATGAGCAGTTCTTC
TRBJ1-5	-	TRBV6-5	-	CASSPSQGNQPQHF	TGTGCCAGCAGCCCATCCCAGGGGAATCAGCCCCAGCATTTT
TRBJ1-6	-	TRBV7-3	few	CASSLTWDTGSALHF	TGTGCCAGCAGCTTAACCTGGGACACCGGGTCGGCCCTCCACTTT
TRBJ1-3	-	TRBV5-1	-	CASSLGGTRSGNTIYF	TGCGCCAGCAGCTTGGGAGGCACCCGCTCTGGAAACACCATATATTTT
TRBJ1-2	-	TRBV7-9	-	CASSARQNSNYGYTF	TGTGCCAGCAGCGCCCGACAGAATTCTAACTATGGCTACACCTTC
TRBJ1-2	-	TRBV7-2	-	CASSLQGRTYGYTF	TGTGCCAGCAGCTTACAGGGCCGCACCTATGGCTACACCTTC
TRBJ1-3	-	TRBV4-1	few	CASSQDHGISGNTIYF	TGCGCCAGCAGCCAAGATCATGGCATCTCTGGAAACACCATATATTTT
TRBJ2-1	TRBD2	TRBV14	-	CASSQDPSGGWTWSGNEQFF	TGTGCCAGCAGCCAAGATCCTAGCGGAGGATGGACATGGTCAGGCAATGAGCAGTTCTTC
TRBJ1-1	-	TRBV4-1	-	CASSQDGSEWTEAFF	TGCGCCAGCAGCCAAGATGGGAGCGAATGGACTGAAGCTTTCTTT
TRBJ2-7	-	TRBV27	-	CASSLSFDSSYEQYF	TGTGCCAGCAGTTTGTCCTTCGACAGCTCCTACGAGCAGTACTTC
TRBJ1-4	-	TRBV5-4	once	CASSYRGPNEKLFF	TGTGCCAGCAGCTACCGAGGTCCTAATGAAAAACTGTTTTTT
TRBJ2-1	TRBD2	TRBV10-2	-	CASSPSGRSAEQFF	TGCGCCAGCAGTCCCAGCGGGAGGTCCGCTGAGCAGTTCTTC
TRBJ2-4	-	TRBV6-2/TRBV6-3	-	CASSSPQLAKNIQYF	TGTGCCAGCAGTTCACCACAGCTCGCCAAAAACATTCAGTACTTC
TRBJ2-3	TRBD2	TRBV28	once	CASSPSGTRMNTQYF	TGTGCCAGCAGCCCTAGCGGGACCCGCATGAATACGCAGTATTTT
TRBJ1-2	-	TRBV10-2	few	CASSETRVGGYTF	TGCGCCAGCAGTGAAACGAGGGTCGGTGGCTACACCTTC
TRBJ2-7	TRBD2	TRBV27	-	CASRLTLAGPKYEQYF	TGTGCCAGCAGACTTACTTTAGCGGGACCGAAATACGAGCAGTACTTC
TRBJ2-3	TRBD2	TRBV14	-	CASSQADSGTQYF	TGTGCCAGCAGCCAAGCCGATAGCGGGACGCAGTATTTT
TRBJ1-1	-	TRBV10-3	-	CAIRVEGNTEAFF	TGTGCCATCAGGGTCGAGGGGAACACTGAAGCTTTCTTT
TRBJ1-5	-	TRBV5-1	-	CASSPQGGINQPQHF	TGCGCCAGCAGCCCCCAGGGAGGGATCAATCAGCCCCAGCATTTT
TRBJ2-2	-	TRBV27	once	CASSYGPQGIVTGELFF	TGTGCCAGCAGTTATGGCCCCCAGGGGATAGTGACCGGGGAGCTGTTTTTT
TRBJ2-1	-	TRBV28	-	CASSLLGGNEQFF	TGTGCCAGCAGTTTATTGGGGGGTAATGAGCAGTTCTTC
TRBJ2-7	-	TRBV3-1/TRBV3-2	-	CASSRQVSYEQYF	TGTGCCAGCAGCCGACAGGTCTCCTACGAGCAGTACTTC
TRBJ1-2	-	TRBV4-1	-	CASSPLPTTGGYTF	TGCGCCAGCAGCCCATTGCCGACGACAGGAGGCTACACCTTC
TRBJ2-7	TRBD2	TRBV6-2/TRBV6-3	-	CASSFRGLPNPQYF	TGTGCCAGCAGTTTTAGGGGACTACCGAACCCCCAGTACTTC
TRBJ1-5	-	TRBV6-1	-	CASSDAGRPENQPQHF	TGTGCCAGCAGTGACGCGGGGCGGCCCGAAAATCAGCCCCAGCATTTT